The present T cell receptor beta chain was sequenced within a study of T cell responses to AZD1222 COVID-19 vaccine. Germline-derived CDR1 and CDR2 are SGHAT and FQDESV (reference sequence). The CDR3 spans 14 residues. V lost 5 bases and J lost 5; bases outside the gene matches: 6. Method: immunoSEQ multiplex PCR; TCRdb's copy keeps in-frame clones and lacks some. Counted here are approximately 110,000 clones, about 85% occurring once; the ten biggest clones make up about 2.5%. The clonotype was recovered from an adult who received the AZD1222 COVID-19 vaccine. The V and J genes are TRBV11-1 and TRBJ2-7; 10 nucleotides line up with TRBD1. Sequencing was performed on peripheral blood, taken 28 days after the second AZD1222 dose. For the CDR3, the DNA is TGTGCCAGCAGCCCAGACAGGGGGCCCGACGAGCAGTACTTC. Amino acids: CASSPDRGPDEQYF.